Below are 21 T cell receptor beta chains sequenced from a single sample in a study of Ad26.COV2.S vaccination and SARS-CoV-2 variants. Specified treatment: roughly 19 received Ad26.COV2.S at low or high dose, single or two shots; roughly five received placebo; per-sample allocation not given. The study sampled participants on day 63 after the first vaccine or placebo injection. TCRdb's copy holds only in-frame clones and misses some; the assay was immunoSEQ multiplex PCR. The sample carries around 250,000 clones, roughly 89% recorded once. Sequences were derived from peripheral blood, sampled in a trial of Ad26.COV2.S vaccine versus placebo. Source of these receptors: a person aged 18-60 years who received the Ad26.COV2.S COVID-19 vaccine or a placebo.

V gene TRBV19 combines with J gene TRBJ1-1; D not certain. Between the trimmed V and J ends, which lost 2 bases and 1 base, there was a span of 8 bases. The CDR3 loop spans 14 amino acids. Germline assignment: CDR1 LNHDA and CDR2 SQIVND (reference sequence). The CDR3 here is CASSIMTSNTEAFF. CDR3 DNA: TGTGCCAGTAGTATAATGACATCGAACACTGAAGCTTTCTTT.

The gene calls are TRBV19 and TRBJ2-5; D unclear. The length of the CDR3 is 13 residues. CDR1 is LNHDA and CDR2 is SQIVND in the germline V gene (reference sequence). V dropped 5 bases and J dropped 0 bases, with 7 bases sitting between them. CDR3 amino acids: CASSGGYQETQYF. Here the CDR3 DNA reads TGTGCCAGTAGTGGTGGGTACCAAGAGACCCAGTACTTC.

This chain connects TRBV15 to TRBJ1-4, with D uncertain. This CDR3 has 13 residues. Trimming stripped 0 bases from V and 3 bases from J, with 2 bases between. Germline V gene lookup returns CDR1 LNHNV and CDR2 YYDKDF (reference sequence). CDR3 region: CATSRDPNEKLFF. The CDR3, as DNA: TGTGCCACCAGCAGAGATCCTAATGAAAAACTGTTTTTT. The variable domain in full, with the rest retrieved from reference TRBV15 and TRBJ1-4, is DAMVIQNPRYQVTQFGKPVTLSCSQTLNHNVMYWYQQKSSQAPKLLFHYYDKDFNNEADTPDNFQSRRPNTSFCFLDIRSPGLGDTAMYLCATSRDPNEKLFFGSGTQLSVL.

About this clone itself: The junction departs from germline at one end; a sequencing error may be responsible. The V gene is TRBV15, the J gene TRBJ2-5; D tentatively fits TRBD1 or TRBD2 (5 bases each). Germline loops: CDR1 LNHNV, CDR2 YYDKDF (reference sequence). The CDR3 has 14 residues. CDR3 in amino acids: CATSRSGTLTPIHF. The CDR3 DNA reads TGTGCCACCAGCAGATCCGGGACCTTGACCCCTATTCACTTC.

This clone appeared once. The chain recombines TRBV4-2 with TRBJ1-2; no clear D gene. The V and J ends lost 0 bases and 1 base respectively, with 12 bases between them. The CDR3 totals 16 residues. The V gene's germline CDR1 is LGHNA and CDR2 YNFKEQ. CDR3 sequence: CASSQEEGQINYGYTF. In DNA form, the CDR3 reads TGTGCCAGCAGCCAAGAAGAAGGTCAGATTAACTATGGCTACACCTTC.

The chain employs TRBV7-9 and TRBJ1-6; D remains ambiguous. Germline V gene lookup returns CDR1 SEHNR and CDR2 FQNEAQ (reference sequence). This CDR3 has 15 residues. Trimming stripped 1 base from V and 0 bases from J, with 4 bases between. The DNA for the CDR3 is TGTGCCAGCAGCTTAGATGCCTCCTATAATTCACCCCTCCACTTT. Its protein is CASSLDASYNSPLHF.

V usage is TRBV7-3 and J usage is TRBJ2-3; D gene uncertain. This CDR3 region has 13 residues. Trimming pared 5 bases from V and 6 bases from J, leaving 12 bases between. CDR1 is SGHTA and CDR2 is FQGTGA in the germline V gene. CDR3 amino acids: CASSLKRADTQYF. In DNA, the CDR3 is TGTGCCAGCAGCCTGAAAAGGGCGGATACGCAGTATTTT.

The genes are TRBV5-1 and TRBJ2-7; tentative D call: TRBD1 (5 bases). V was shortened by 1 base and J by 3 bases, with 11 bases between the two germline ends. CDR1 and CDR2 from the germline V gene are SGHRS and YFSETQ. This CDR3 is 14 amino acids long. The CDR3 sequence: CASSLRQTGYEQYV. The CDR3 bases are TGCGCCAGCAGCTTGCGTCAAACAGGCTACGAGCAGTACGTC.

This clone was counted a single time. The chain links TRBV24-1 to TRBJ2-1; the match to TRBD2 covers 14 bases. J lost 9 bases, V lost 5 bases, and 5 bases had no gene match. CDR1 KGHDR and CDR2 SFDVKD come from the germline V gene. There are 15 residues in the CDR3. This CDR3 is CATSAPGLAGVEQFF. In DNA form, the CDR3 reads TGTGCCACCAGTGCCCCGGGACTAGCGGGAGTTGAGCAGTTCTTC.

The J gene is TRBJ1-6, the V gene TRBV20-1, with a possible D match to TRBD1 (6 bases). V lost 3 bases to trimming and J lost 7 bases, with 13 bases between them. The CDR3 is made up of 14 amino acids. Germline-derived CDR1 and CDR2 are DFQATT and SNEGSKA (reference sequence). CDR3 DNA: TGCAGTGCTAGTCGGACAGCGATCAATTCACCCCTCCACTTT. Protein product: CSASRTAINSPLHF.

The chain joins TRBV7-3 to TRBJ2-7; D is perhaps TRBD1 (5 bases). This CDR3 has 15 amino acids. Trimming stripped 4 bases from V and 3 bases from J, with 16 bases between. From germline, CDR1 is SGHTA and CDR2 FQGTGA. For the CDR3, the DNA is TGTGCCAGCAGCTCCGCCTCAGGGATTGTCTACGAGCAGTACTTC. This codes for CASSSASGIVYEQYF.

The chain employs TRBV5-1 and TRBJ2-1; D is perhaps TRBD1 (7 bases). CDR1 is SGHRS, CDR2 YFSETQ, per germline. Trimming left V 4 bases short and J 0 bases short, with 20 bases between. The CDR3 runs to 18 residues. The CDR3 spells CASSRGMGGQSSYNEQFF. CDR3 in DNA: TGCGCCAGCAGCCGGGGAATGGGGGGACAGAGCTCCTACAATGAGCAGTTCTTC.

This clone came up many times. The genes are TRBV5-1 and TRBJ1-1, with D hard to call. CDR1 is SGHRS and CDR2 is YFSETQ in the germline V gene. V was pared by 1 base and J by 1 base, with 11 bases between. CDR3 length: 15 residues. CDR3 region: CASSLRSGPNTEAFF. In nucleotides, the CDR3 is TGCGCCAGCAGCTTGCGGTCTGGGCCGAACACTGAAGCTTTCTTT.

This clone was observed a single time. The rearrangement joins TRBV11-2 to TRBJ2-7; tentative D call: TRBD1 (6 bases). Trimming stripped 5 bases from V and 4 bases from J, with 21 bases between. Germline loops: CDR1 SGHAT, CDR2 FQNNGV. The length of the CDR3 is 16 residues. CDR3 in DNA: TGTGCCAGCAGCCCACTTCGGGACACTCGGGTTTACGAGCAGTACTTC. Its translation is CASSPLRDTRVYEQYF.

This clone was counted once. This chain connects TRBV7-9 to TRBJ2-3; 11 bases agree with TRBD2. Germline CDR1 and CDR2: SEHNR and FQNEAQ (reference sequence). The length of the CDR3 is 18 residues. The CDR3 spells CVIQGGPLAGGPKDTQYF. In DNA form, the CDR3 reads TGTGTCATCCAAGGGGGACCCTTAGCGGGGGGGCCAAAAGATACGCAGTATTTT.

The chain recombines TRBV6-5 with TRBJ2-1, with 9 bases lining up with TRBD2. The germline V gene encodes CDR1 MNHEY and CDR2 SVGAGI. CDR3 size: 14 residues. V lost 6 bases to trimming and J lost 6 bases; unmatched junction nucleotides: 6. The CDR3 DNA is TGTGCCAGCAGAGCGGGAGGATTCAGCAATGAGCAGTTCTTC. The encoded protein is CASRAGGFSNEQFF.

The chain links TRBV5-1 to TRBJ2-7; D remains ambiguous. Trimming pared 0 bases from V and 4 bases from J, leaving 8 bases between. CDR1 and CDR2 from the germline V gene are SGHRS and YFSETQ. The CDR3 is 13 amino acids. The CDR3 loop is CASSLGLEYEQYF. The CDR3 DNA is TGCGCCAGCAGCTTGGGGCTAGAATACGAGCAGTACTTC.

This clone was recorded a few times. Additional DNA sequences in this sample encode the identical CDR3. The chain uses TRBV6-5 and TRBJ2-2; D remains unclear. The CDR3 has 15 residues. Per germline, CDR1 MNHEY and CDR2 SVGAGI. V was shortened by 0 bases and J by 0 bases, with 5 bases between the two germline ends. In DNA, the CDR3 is TGTGCCAGCAGTTACTCGATATCGAACACCGGGGAGCTGTTTTTT. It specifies CASSYSISNTGELFF.

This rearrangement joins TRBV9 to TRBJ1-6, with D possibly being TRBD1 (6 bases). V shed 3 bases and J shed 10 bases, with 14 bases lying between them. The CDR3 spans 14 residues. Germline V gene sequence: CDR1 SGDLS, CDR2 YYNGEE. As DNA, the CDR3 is TGTGCCAGCAGCGCTGGGACAACCGGATCACCCCTCCACTTT. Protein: CASSAGTTGSPLHF.

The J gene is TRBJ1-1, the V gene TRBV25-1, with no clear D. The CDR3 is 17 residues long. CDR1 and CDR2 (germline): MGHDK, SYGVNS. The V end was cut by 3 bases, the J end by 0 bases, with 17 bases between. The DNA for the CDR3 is TGTGCCAGCAGTGACACCACATCGACCGGACTGAACACTGAAGCTTTCTTT. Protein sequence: CASSDTTSTGLNTEAFF.

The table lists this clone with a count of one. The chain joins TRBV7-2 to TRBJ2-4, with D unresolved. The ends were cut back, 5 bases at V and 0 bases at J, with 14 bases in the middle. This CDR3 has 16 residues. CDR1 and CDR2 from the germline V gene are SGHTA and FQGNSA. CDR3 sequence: CASSPTLALAKNIQYF. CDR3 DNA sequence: TGTGCCAGCAGCCCCACGCTGGCGTTAGCCAAAAACATTCAGTACTTC. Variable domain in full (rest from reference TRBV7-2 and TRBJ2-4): GAGVSQSPSNKVTEKGKDVELRCDPISGHTALYWYRQSLGQGLEFLIYFQGNSAPDKSGLPSDRFSAERTGGSVSTLTIQRTQQEDSAVYLCASSPTLALAKNIQYFGAGTRLSVL.